The 26 T cell receptor beta chains given below trace back to one sample, sequenced in a study of blood T cell repertoires in COVID-19 (dated by TCRdb to the early 2020s). The library was obtained by the immunoSEQ multiplex PCR assay. Drawn from immuneACCESS, this table holds only the in-frame rearrangements with V and J called that TCRdb kept. Clones are partly lost; checked studies trace under half to an unresolved V gene and leave the rest unexplained. This sample holds about 170,000 clones; around nine tenths were observed only once. The ten top clones hold under 3% of the sample. Sequences were obtained from peripheral blood. Receptor source: a woman of 80 years or more with COVID-19, enrolled during active disease.

The chain has TRBV4-3 and TRBJ1-3, with a tentative D call TRBD1 (5 bases). V was pared by 0 bases and J by 0 bases, with 9 bases between. Germline V gives CDR1 LGHNA, CDR2 YSLEER. The CDR3 is made up of 16 amino acids. The CDR3 sequence is CASSQDHGGSGNTIYF. In DNA, the CDR3 is TGCGCCAGCAGCCAAGATCACGGGGGCTCTGGAAACACCATATATTTT.

The V gene is TRBV9, the J gene TRBJ2-1, with 10 bases that match TRBD2. This CDR3 contains 16 residues. With V trimmed by 4 bases and J by 4 bases, 8 bases remained unmatched. Germline V gives CDR1 SGDLS, CDR2 YYNGEE. This CDR3 is CASSTPSGSTYNEQFF. The CDR3, as DNA: TGTGCCAGCAGCACCCCTAGCGGGAGTACGTACAATGAGCAGTTCTTC.

The V call is TRBV7-2, the J call TRBJ1-1, with TRBD1 matching 8 bases. The CDR3 loop spans 14 amino acids. Germline V gene sequence: CDR1 SGHTA, CDR2 FQGNSA. V shed 8 bases, J shed 4 bases, and the junction held 9 bases outside the gene matches. The CDR3, as DNA: TGTGCCAGCGGGGAGACAGGGGCTGGCACTGAAGCTTTCTTT. It yields the protein CASGETGAGTEAFF.

The chain links TRBV18 to TRBJ2-7, with 12 bases matching TRBD1. V shed 1 base, J shed 6 bases, and the junction held 1 base outside the gene matches. CDR1 KGHSH and CDR2 LQKENI come from the germline V gene. This CDR3 comprises 14 residues. CDR3 sequence reads: CASSPRDRGPEQYF. DNA of the CDR3: TGTGCCAGCTCACCACGGGACAGGGGGCCCGAGCAGTACTTC.

This clone was seen more than once but under ten times. The chain couples TRBV12-3 or TRBV12-4 to TRBJ2-2; weak D call: TRBD1 (5 bases). This CDR3 has 13 amino acids. The ends were cut back, 6 bases at V and 5 bases at J, with 10 bases in the middle. CDR3 DNA sequence: TGTGCCAGCAGAGCAGGGTTTACCGGGGAGCTGTTTTTT. Amino acids: CASRAGFTGELFF.

The chain joins TRBV6-5 to TRBJ2-3; possible D gene TRBD1, 7 bases. Germline V CDR1 and CDR2: MNHEY, SVGAGI. This CDR3 region has 14 residues. Trimming removed 9 bases from V and 4 bases from J, with 17 bases in between. The CDR3 sequence is CASMRDSPPDTQYF. The CDR3, as DNA: TGTGCCAGTATGCGGGACAGCCCTCCAGATACGCAGTATTTT.

This chain uses TRBV6-6 with TRBJ2-1, with 8 bases identical to TRBD2. The CDR3 extends over 17 amino acids. Germline values: CDR1 MNHNY, CDR2 SVGAGI (reference sequence). The ends lost 5 bases at V and 1 base at J; junction bases unmatched: 10. The CDR3 DNA sequence: TGTGCCAGCAGTCGCGGCAGTAGCGGGAATTCCTACAATGAGCAGTTCTTC. Protein product: CASSRGSSGNSYNEQFF.

This chain links TRBV5-1 with TRBJ1-3; TRBD1 is a possible D gene (5 bases). This CDR3 has 16 amino acids. From germline, CDR1 is SGHRS and CDR2 YFSETQ. V lost 4 bases, J lost 0 bases, and 14 bases lay in between. CDR3 bases: TGCGCCAGCAGCCTCGGACACTCCGGCTCTGGAAACACCATATATTTT. Translation: CASSLGHSGSGNTIYF.

This chain uses TRBV19 with TRBJ2-3, with D perhaps TRBD2 (6 bases). V was trimmed by 7 bases and J by 1 base, leaving 15 bases between them. Looked up from germline, CDR1 is LNHDA and CDR2 is SQIVND (reference sequence). The CDR3 runs to 15 residues. CDR3 bases: TGTGCCAGTAACGCAGGGACTGGGCGCACAGATACGCAGTATTTT. Translating it yields CASNAGTGRTDTQYF.

This clone occurred a few times. This chain joins TRBV4-3 and TRBJ2-6; weak D call: TRBD1 (7 bases). Germline values: CDR1 LGHNA, CDR2 YSLEER. V lost 0 bases and J lost 1, with 16 bases in between. The CDR3 covers 19 residues. CDR3 loop: CASSQEGPQGGSGANVLTF. The CDR3 region has the DNA TGCGCCAGCAGCCAAGAAGGCCCCCAGGGGGGTTCTGGGGCCAACGTCCTGACTTTC.

This clone was seen a handful of times. The chain joins TRBV5-4 to TRBJ1-2; D may be TRBD1 (5 bases). The CDR3 is 13 residues long. The V end lost 2 bases, the J end lost 8 bases, and 13 bases lay between the germline ends. Per the germline V gene, CDR1 is SGHNT and CDR2 is YYREEE (reference sequence). Here the CDR3 reads CASSLWSGVGYTF. CDR3 in DNA: TGTGCCAGCAGCTTATGGTCGGGGGTAGGCTACACCTTC.

The rearrangement joins TRBV24-1 to TRBJ2-3; TRBD2 aligns across 11 bases. Per germline, CDR1 KGHDR and CDR2 SFDVKD. V was clipped by 9 bases and J by 4 bases; unmatched bases: 14. This CDR3 region has 17 residues. CDR3 DNA: TGTGCCACCGCTGGTCCCGGGACTAGCGGAGCCCCAGATACGCAGTATTTT. Protein: CATAGPGTSGAPDTQYF.

This clone was detected once. The rearrangement joins TRBV5-1 to TRBJ1-1, with D tentatively TRBD1 (6 bases). Trimming removed 4 bases at V and 0 bases at J, with 13 bases between. Germline CDR1 is SGHRS and CDR2 is YFSETQ. The CDR3 runs 15 residues. The CDR3 sequence is CASSKEQGMNTEAFF. The CDR3 DNA reads TGCGCCAGCAGCAAGGAACAGGGCATGAACACTGAAGCTTTCTTT.

The chain links TRBV9 to TRBJ2-1, with TRBD2 matching 11 bases. V was pared by 1 base and J by 5 bases, with 5 bases of the junction left unmatched. This CDR3 is 16 amino acids long. CDR1 is SGDLS, CDR2 YYNGEE, per germline. CDR3 bases: TGTGCCAGCAGCGTATCTAGCGGGAGGATCGACAATGAGCAGTTCTTC. This gives the protein CASSVSSGRIDNEQFF. Drawing the rest from reference TRBV9 and TRBJ2-1, the complete variable domain is DSGVTQTPKHLITATGQRVTLRCSPRSGDLSVYWYQQSLDQGLQFLIQYYNGEERAKGNILERFSAQQFPDLHSELNLSSLELGDSALYFCASSVSSGRIDNEQFFGPGTRLTVL.

This clone was observed a handful of times. The rearrangement links TRBV6-1 to TRBJ2-1; D perhaps matches TRBD2 (6 bases). Germline V gene sequence: CDR1 MNHNS, CDR2 SASEGT. V gave up 1 base and J gave up 4 bases, with 11 bases separating them. CDR3 length: 15 amino acids. The DNA for the CDR3 is TGTGCCAGCAGTGAAGGACTAGACCGTTACAATGAGCAGTTCTTC. The encoded protein is CASSEGLDRYNEQFF.

The chain carries TRBV10-3 and TRBJ2-7; no firm D call. This CDR3 is built from 16 residues. The V end was cut by 4 bases, the J end by 3 bases, with 19 bases between. CDR1 and CDR2 from the germline V gene are ENHRY and SYGVKD. CDR3: CAISATIPGSYYEQYF. In DNA, the CDR3 is TGTGCCATCAGTGCGACCATTCCCGGGTCGTACTACGAGCAGTACTTC.

This sequence joins TRBV28 and TRBJ2-3; the match to TRBD2 covers 13 bases. Germline CDR1 MDHEN, CDR2 SYDVKM. The CDR3 consists of 17 residues. V shed 2 bases and J 3 bases; nucleotides not matched to a gene: 5. CDR3 bases: TGTGCCAGCAGTTTAGGCCGGACTAGCGGGAGTACAGATACGCAGTATTTT. Translation gives CASSLGRTSGSTDTQYF.

This sequence joins TRBV10-3 and TRBJ2-2, with unresolved D. CDR3 length: 20 amino acids. Germline assignment: CDR1 ENHRY and CDR2 SYGVKD. Between the trimmed V and J ends, which lost 5 bases and 5 bases, there was a span of 30 bases. The CDR3 reads CAISPTTSSWIGGKTGELFF. In DNA, the CDR3 is TGTGCCATCAGTCCCACTACATCGTCCTGGATCGGCGGTAAGACCGGGGAGCTGTTTTTT.

The V gene is TRBV14, the J gene TRBJ2-1; tentatively, D is TRBD2 (6 bases). This CDR3 has 16 residues. Germline loops: CDR1 SGHDN, CDR2 FVKESK. The V gene lost 2 bases and the J gene lost 1 base, with 12 bases spanning the gap. The CDR3 spells CASSQIPSVSYNEQFF. CDR3 in DNA: TGTGCCAGCAGCCAAATACCTAGCGTTTCCTACAATGAGCAGTTCTTC. Looking up the rest from reference TRBV14 and TRBJ2-1 gives the full variable domain: EAGVTQFPSHSVIEKGQTVTLRCDPISGHDNLYWYRRVMGKEIKFLLHFVKESKQDESGMPNNRFLAERTGGTYSTLKVQPAELEDSGVYFCASSQIPSVSYNEQFFGPGTRLTVL.

The CDR3 spells CASSRDSGTDTQYF. The CDR3 DNA reads as TGCGCCAGCAGTCGAGACTCAGGCACAGATACGCAGTATTTT. The chain joins TRBV5-1 to TRBJ2-3; no clear D gene. The CDR3 consists of 14 residues. Germline CDR1 and CDR2: SGHRS and YFSETQ. V shed 5 bases and J shed 1 base, with 11 bases lying between them.

V is TRBV7-3 and J is TRBJ2-1, with D perhaps matching TRBD2 (6 bases). V lost 5 bases to trimming and J lost 7 bases, with 12 bases between them. There are 13 residues in the CDR3. CDR1 and CDR2 (germline): SGHTA, FQGTGA. In nucleotides, the CDR3 is TGTGCCAGCAGCCCCGGCGGAGGGAATGAGCAGTTCTTC. Its protein is CASSPGGGNEQFF. Full variable domain (remainder filled in from reference TRBV7-3 and TRBJ2-1): GAGVSQTPSNKVTEKGKYVELRCDPISGHTALYWYRQSLGQGPEFLIYFQGTGAADDSGLPNDRFFAVRPEGSVSTLKIQRTERGDSAVYLCASSPGGGNEQFFGPGTRLTVL.

The chain combines TRBV7-3 with TRBJ2-2; maybe TRBD2 (6 bases). The CDR3 totals 19 residues. V was trimmed by 0 bases and J by 4 bases, leaving 21 bases between them. Germline assignment: CDR1 SGHTA and CDR2 FQGTGA. The CDR3 loop reads CASSLTSKTRAVTTGELFF. The DNA for the CDR3 is TGTGCCAGCAGCTTAACCTCAAAGACTAGAGCCGTGACCACCGGGGAGCTGTTTTTT.

The CDR3 region is CASSLEGGQPQHF. CDR3 coding DNA: TGTGCCAGCAGCTTGGAGGGCGGGCAGCCCCAGCATTTT. This chain connects TRBV5-5 to TRBJ1-5; D is unresolved. CDR1 is SGHKS, CDR2 YYEKEE, per germline (reference sequence). CDR3 size: 13 residues. With 0 bases removed from V and 7 bases from J, the gap between germline ends came to 8 bases.

The CDR3: CASSLGRVETQYF. In DNA, the CDR3 is TGTGCCAGCAGCTTAGGGAGGGTTGAGACCCAGTACTTC. The chain has TRBV11-2 and TRBJ2-5; weak D call: TRBD2 (6 bases). Trimming cost V 1 base and J 5 bases, with 8 bases left between them. CDR1 and CDR2 (germline): SGHAT, FQNNGV. CDR3 length equals 13 residues.

The V gene is TRBV19, the J gene TRBJ2-5; 8 bases map to TRBD1. CDR1 and CDR2 from the germline V gene are LNHDA and SQIVND (reference sequence). V was pared by 5 bases and J by 5 bases, with 7 bases of the junction left unmatched. CDR3 length equals 14 residues. CDR3 amino acids: CASSPQGGVETQYF. The DNA for the CDR3 is TGTGCCAGTAGTCCACAGGGGGGAGTGGAGACCCAGTACTTC.

V usage is TRBV27 and J usage is TRBJ1-1; tentative D call: TRBD1 (5 bases). V was pared by 0 bases and J by 8 bases, with 10 bases between. The V gene's germline CDR1 is MNHEY and CDR2 SMNVEV (reference sequence). There are 13 residues in the CDR3. The DNA for the CDR3 is TGTGCCAGCAGTTTATCAGGAGGGGTGGAAGCTTTCTTT. It encodes CASSLSGGVEAFF.